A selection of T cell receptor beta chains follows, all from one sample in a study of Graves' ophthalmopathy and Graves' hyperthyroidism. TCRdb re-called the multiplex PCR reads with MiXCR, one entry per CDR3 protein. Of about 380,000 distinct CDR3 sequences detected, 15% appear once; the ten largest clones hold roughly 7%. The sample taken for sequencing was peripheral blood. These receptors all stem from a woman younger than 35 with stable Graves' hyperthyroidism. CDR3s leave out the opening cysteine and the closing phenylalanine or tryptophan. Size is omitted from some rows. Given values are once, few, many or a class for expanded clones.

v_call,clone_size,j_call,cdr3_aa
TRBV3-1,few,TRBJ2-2,ASSQGQLF
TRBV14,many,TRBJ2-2,ASGSTGAGELF
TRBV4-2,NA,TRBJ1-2,ASSQVRGRTDNYGYT
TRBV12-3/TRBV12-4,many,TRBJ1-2,ASRGGVMGLNYGYT
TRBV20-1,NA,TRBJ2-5,SARVPTSGLETQY
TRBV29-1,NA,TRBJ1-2,SVFDSSDYT
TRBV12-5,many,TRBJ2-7,ASGLGGNYEQY
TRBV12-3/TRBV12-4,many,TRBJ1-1,ASSLALRAGGFGTEAF
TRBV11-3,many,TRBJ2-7,ASSRNTLPYEQY
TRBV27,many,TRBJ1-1,ASSPRTGAPLNTEAF
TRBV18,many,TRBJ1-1,ASSPRGRNTEAF
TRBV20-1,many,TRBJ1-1,SAREGEVAEAF
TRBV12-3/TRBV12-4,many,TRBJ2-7,ASSFIGDGEQY
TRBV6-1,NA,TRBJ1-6,ASRPPGQENSPLH
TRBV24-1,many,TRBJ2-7,ATSDSIGTGDPYEQY
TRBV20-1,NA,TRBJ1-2,SALGSGTPRTNYGYT
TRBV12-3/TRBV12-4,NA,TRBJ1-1,ASSFRRLNTEAF
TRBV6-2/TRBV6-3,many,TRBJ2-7,ASRGETYEQY
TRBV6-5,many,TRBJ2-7,ASSPGQVNSYEQY
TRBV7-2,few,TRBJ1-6,ASIHRSSYNSPLH
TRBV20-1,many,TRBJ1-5,SARGGQGRNQPQH
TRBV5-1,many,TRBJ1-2,ASREDVYGYT
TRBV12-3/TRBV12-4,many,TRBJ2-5,ASSSQLAGLGETQY
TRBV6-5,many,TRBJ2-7,ASSYGGAPYEQY
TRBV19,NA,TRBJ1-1,AVGQMNTEAF
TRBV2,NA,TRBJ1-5,ASSTRGPNQPQH
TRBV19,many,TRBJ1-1,ASSIGHQNTEAF
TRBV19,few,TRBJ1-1,ASSIEQGTINTEAF
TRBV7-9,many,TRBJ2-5,ASSLSGVGETQY
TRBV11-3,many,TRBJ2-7,ASSYGQGVYEQY
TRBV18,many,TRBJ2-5,ASSPRDTPQETQY
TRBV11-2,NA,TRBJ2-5,ASSINDRVATQY
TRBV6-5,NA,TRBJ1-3,ASSSQGTGNTIY
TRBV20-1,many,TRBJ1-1,SAGGNTEAF
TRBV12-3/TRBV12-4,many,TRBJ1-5,ASSASWVANQPQH
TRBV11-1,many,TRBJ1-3,ASSPGQGRRGNTIY
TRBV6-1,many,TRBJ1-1,ASRGQGGLLDTEAF
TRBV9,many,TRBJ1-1,ASSVAGEPF
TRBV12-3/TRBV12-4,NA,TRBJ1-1,ASSPPGQDSKTEAF
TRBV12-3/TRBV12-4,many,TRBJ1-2,ASTMSGVHGYT
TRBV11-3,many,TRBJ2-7,ASGGQGADEQY
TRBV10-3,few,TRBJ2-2,AISEGQNTGELF
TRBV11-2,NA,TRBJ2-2,ASSQVPGQDTGELF
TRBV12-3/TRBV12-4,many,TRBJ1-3,ASSLAGPFSGNTIY